The source of this T cell receptor (beta chain) is a study of Graves' ophthalmopathy and Graves' hyperthyroidism. CDR3 regions of TCR beta were amplified from RNA transcripts. HTBI primers primed a first-round RT-PCR, and a second-round multiplex PCR followed. From the multiplex PCR reads, TCRdb called clonotypes with MiXCR, one entry per CDR3 protein. The data show 300,000 to 400,000 distinct CDR3 sequences, approximately 18% seen once. V lost 1 base, J lost 7 bases, and 18 bases lay in between. CDR1 and CDR2 (germline): SGHRS, YFSETQ. The CDR3 runs 15 residues. This clonotype was seen a handful of times.

J is TRBJ2-7 and V is TRBV5-1; D tentatively reads TRBD1 or TRBD2 (5 bases each). This clonotype originated in an adult woman with stable Graves' hyperthyroidism. Sequenced material: peripheral blood. CDR3 in DNA: TGCGCCAGCAGCTTGAGGTTCAGGGAGACGGGGGAGCAGTACTTC. Translation gives CASSLRFRETGEQYF.